Below are 17 T cell receptor beta chains sequenced from a single sample in a study of Graves' ophthalmopathy and Graves' hyperthyroidism. TCR beta CDR3 regions were amplified from RNA transcripts. RT-PCR with HTBI primers came first, then second-round multiplex PCR. TCRdb fed the multiplex PCR reads into MiXCR, producing one record per CDR3 protein. The sample has roughly 420,000 distinct CDR3 sequences; around 21% are singletons. The sequencing sample was made of peripheral blood. The receptors shown here come from a woman aged 18-29 years with stable Graves' hyperthyroidism.

This clonotype was counted many times. One end of the junction fails to match germline, which may point to a read error. V usage is TRBV5-1 and J usage is TRBJ1-1; D gene unclear. Germline loops: CDR1 SGHRS, CDR2 YFSETQ. The CDR3 length is 13 residues. The CDR3 loop reads CASSLDLNTEAFF. CDR3 DNA sequence: TGTGCCAGCAGCTTGGATTTGAACACTGAAGCTTTCTTT.

This clonotype was recorded at least ten times. The J gene is TRBJ2-2, the V gene TRBV11-2, with TRBD1 matching 9 bases. Germline V gene data show CDR1 as SGHAT and CDR2 as FQNNGV. This CDR3 is 17 amino acids long. Trimming at V came to 5 bases and at J to 4 bases, leaving 11 bases not matched to a gene. This chain's CDR3 is CASSPTRDRVITGELFF. The DNA for the CDR3 is TGTGCCAGCAGCCCCACGAGGGACAGGGTAATCACCGGGGAGCTGTTTTTT.

The table lists this clonotype with many counts. This chain connects TRBV6-5 to TRBJ2-7; no clear D gene. Trimming took off 2 bases at V and 4 bases at J, with 3 bases between the two ends. CDR1 is MNHEY, CDR2 SVGAGI, per germline. CDR3 length: 11 amino acids. CDR3 sequence (DNA): TGTGCCAGCAGTTACGTTTACGAGCAGTACTTC. Translation: CASSYVYEQYF.

This chain links TRBV19 with TRBJ1-2; no reliable D call. V lost 8 bases, J lost 4 bases, and 14 bases lay in between. The CDR3 runs 13 residues. Per the germline V gene, CDR1 is LNHDA and CDR2 is SQIVND (reference sequence). CDR3 sequence (DNA): TGTGCCAGTCAGAGGGCCCGGGCCTATGGCTACACCTTC. It codes for CASQRARAYGYTF.

The chain combines TRBV24-1 with TRBJ1-5, with D possibly TRBD1 on 5 matching bases. The CDR3 length is 16 residues. Germline CDR1 reads KGHDR; CDR2 reads SFDVKD. The V end lost 4 bases, the J end lost 0 bases, and 12 bases lay between the germline ends. The CDR3 loop is CATSDPGTYSNQPQHF. The CDR3 region has the DNA TGTGCCACCAGTGACCCCGGGACTTATAGCAATCAGCCCCAGCATTTT.

The table lists this clonotype with many counts. The rearrangement uses TRBV30 and TRBJ2-7, with TRBD2 as a possible D gene (6 bases). The germline V and J ends were trimmed by 2 bases and 4 bases, with 15 bases remaining between them. This CDR3 spans 14 amino acids. Germline V CDR1 and CDR2: GTSNPN, SVGIG (reference sequence). CDR3 amino acids: CAWSQGGKVYEQYF. The DNA of the CDR3 is TGTGCCTGGAGTCAGGGCGGGAAGGTATACGAGCAGTACTTC.

The rearrangement uses TRBV5-4 and TRBJ1-1, with D perhaps TRBD1 (5 bases). This CDR3 contains 14 residues. The V gene lost 4 bases and the J gene lost 6 bases, with 16 bases spanning the gap. CDR1 SGHNT and CDR2 YYREEE come from the germline V gene (reference sequence). The CDR3 DNA is TGTGCCAGCAGCCGCCCGGGGGGGACCCCTGAAGCTTTCTTT. This encodes CASSRPGGTPEAFF.

This clonotype was picked up many times. The CDR3 DNA is TGTGCCAGCTCATCGGGCCCCAACGACTACGAGCAGTACTTC. Amino acid sequence: CASSSGPNDYEQYF. The chain employs TRBV18 and TRBJ2-7, with D unresolved. In germline, CDR1 is KGHSH, CDR2 LQKENI. CDR3 length equals 14 residues. V was clipped by 5 bases and J by 3 bases, with 14 bases between them.

This clonotype was found a few times. The chain combines TRBV2 with TRBJ2-5; tentative D call: TRBD2 (5 bases). CDR3 size: 14 residues. Trimming cost V 4 bases and J 4 bases, with 13 bases left between them. CDR1 and CDR2 (germline): SNHLY, FYNNEI. CDR3 bases: TGTGCCAGCAGTGGTAGTCGAGGAGGAGAGACCCAGTACTTC. Translating gives CASSGSRGGETQYF.

This clonotype was recorded at least ten times. This chain joins TRBV6-5 and TRBJ2-5; possible D gene TRBD1, 6 bases. Per the germline V gene, CDR1 is MNHEY and CDR2 is SVGAGI. With 2 bases removed from V and 4 bases from J, the gap between germline ends came to 11 bases. CDR3 size: 14 residues. Here the CDR3 reads CASSYGTRGETQYF. Here the CDR3 DNA reads TGTGCCAGCAGTTACGGCACCAGGGGAGAGACCCAGTACTTC.

In this sample, this clonotype turned up many times. Germline is not matched at one junction end, which may reflect a read error. The genes are TRBV11-3 and TRBJ1-1; no reliable D call. From germline, CDR1 is SGHNT and CDR2 YENEEA. There are 13 residues in the CDR3. This chain's CDR3 is CASSLARDTEAFF. Written as DNA, the CDR3 is TGTGCCAGCAGTTTAGCTAGGGACACTGAAGCTTTCTTT.

The chain combines TRBV18 with TRBJ2-3; D call uncertain. CDR1 and CDR2 (germline): KGHSH, LQKENI. The germline V and J ends were trimmed by 3 bases and 0 bases, with 4 bases remaining between them. CDR3 length: 13 amino acids. DNA for the CDR3: TGTGCCAGCTCACCTGGGAGCACAGATACGCAGTATTTT. Its protein is CASSPGSTDTQYF.

The chain joins TRBV11-2 to TRBJ2-5, with D possibly TRBD1 on 6 matching bases. The V end was cut by 8 bases, the J end by 4 bases, with 14 bases between. CDR1 and CDR2 (germline): SGHAT, FQNNGV. The CDR3 extends over 13 amino acids. The CDR3 DNA reads TGTGCCAGCTCCGGGACATTTTTAGAGACCCAGTACTTC. It codes for CASSGTFLETQYF.

This clonotype came up many times. J is TRBJ2-5 and V is TRBV6-2 or TRBV6-3, with 13 nucleotides matching TRBD2. CDR1 and CDR2 from the germline V gene are MNHEY and SVGEGT. The CDR3 length is 17 residues. V was clipped by 2 bases and J by 2 bases; unmatched bases: 5. The DNA for the CDR3 is TGTGCCAGCAGTTACGGACTAGCGGGAGTGGGTCAAGAGACCCAGTACTTC. It specifies CASSYGLAGVGQETQYF.

This clonotype has ten or more counts. The rearrangement links TRBV19 to TRBJ2-6; the D is unclear. CDR3 length equals 14 residues. Per germline, CDR1 LNHDA and CDR2 SQIVND (reference sequence). V was pared by 3 bases and J by 4 bases, with 7 bases between. CDR3 protein: CASSMWSGANVLTF. The DNA of the CDR3 is TGTGCCAGTAGTATGTGGTCCGGGGCCAACGTCCTGACTTTC.

The genes are TRBV6-5 and TRBJ1-3; D not resolved. V gave up 0 bases and J gave up 8 bases, with 5 bases separating them. This CDR3 is built from 12 residues. Germline CDR1 is MNHEY and CDR2 is SVGAGI. The CDR3 loop reads CASSYSRDTIYF. Written as DNA, the CDR3 is TGTGCCAGCAGTTACTCCCGGGACACCATATATTTT.

The sample holds many counts of this clonotype. The chain links TRBV7-2 to TRBJ1-6, with D unclear. V lost 3 bases to trimming and J lost 6 bases, with 15 bases between them. CDR3 length: 16 residues. Germline V gene sequence: CDR1 SGHTA, CDR2 FQGNSA. CDR3 protein: CASSFEGIAVNSPLHF. The DNA of the CDR3 is TGTGCCAGCAGCTTTGAGGGAATCGCGGTTAATTCACCCCTCCACTTT.